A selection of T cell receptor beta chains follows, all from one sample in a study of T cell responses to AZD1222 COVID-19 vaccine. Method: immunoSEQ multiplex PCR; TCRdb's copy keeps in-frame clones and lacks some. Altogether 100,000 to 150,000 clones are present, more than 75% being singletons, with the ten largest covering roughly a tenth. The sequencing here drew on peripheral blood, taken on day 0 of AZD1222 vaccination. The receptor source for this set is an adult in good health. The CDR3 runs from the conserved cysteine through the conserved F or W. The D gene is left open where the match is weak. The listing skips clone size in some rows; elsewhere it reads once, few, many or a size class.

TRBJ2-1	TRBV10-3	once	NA	CAISDPGVVNEQFF	TGTGCCATCAGTGACCCCGGGGTGGTCAATGAGCAGTTCTTC
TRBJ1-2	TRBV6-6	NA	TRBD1	CASSYPDRAAGYTF	TGTGCCAGCAGTTATCCTGACAGGGCGGCTGGCTACACCTTC
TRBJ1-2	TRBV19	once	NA	CASSIRGRVYGYTF	TGTGCCAGTAGTATCCGCGGGAGGGTCTATGGCTACACCTTC
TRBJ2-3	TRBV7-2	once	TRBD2	CASSPRLAGGSNTQYF	TGTGCCAGCAGCCCACGACTAGCGGGAGGGTCAAATACGCAGTATTTT
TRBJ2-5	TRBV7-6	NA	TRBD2	CASRNGLAGSQETQYF	TGTGCCAGCAGGAACGGACTAGCGGGGAGCCAAGAGACCCAGTACTTC
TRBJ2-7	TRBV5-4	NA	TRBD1	CASSLRDRGYEQYF	TGTGCCAGCAGCTTGAGGGACAGGGGATACGAGCAGTACTTC
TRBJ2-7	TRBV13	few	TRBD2	CASSPVGLAGYEQYF	TGTGCCAGCAGCCCAGTGGGACTAGCGGGATACGAGCAGTACTTC
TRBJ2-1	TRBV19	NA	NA	CASSIEGQPGPQFF	TGTGCCAGTAGTATAGAGGGCCAACCGGGACCTCAGTTCTTC
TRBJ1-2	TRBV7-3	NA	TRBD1	CASSLGTGPGYGYTF	TGTGCCAGCAGCTTAGGGACAGGGCCAGGCTATGGCTACACCTTC
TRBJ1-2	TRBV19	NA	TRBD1	CASRGAQGRFGDGYTF	TGTGCCAGTAGGGGGGCACAGGGGCGATTCGGAGATGGCTACACCTTC
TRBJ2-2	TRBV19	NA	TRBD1	CASSTGTVEFTGELFF	TGTGCCAGTAGCACCGGGACAGTTGAATTCACCGGGGAGCTGTTTTTT